This entry lists 11 T cell receptor beta chains sequenced from one sample in a study of T-cell memory formation after mild COVID-19. TCRdb re-analysed the 5' RACE reads in MiXCR, keeping a single row per CDR3 protein. The repertoire holds some 300,000 distinct CDR3 sequences, with 15% to 20% as singletons. Source material: PBMCs or a T cell subset sorted from them (not recorded which). The receptors were sampled from a man between 18 and 29 years old who had mild COVID-19 (a few samples of this study predate the infection). Cell type and time point are not known.

CDR3 bases: TGTGCCAGCAGCACGGGGACAGGGGATGGCTACACCTTC. Its protein product is CASSTGTGDGYTF. The chain carries TRBV5-5 and TRBJ1-2; 10 nucleotides match TRBD1. The CDR3 spans 13 residues. With 4 bases clipped from V and 6 bases from J, the junction kept 3 bases outside the gene matches. Germline CDR1 and CDR2: SGHKS and YYEKEE (reference sequence).

There are a few counts of this clonotype. The chain is built from TRBV29-1 and TRBJ1-1, with D perhaps matching TRBD1 (6 bases). Between the trimmed V and J ends, which lost 4 bases and 3 bases, there was a span of 9 bases. The CDR3 loop spans 12 amino acids. The germline V gene encodes CDR1 SQVTM and CDR2 ANQGSEA. This CDR3 is CSVGPGDTEAFF. CDR3 nucleotides: TGCAGCGTTGGTCCAGGGGACACTGAAGCTTTCTTT.

This clonotype was found many times. The chain combines TRBV29-1 with TRBJ2-5; no firm D call. The CDR3 covers 10 residues. Between the trimmed V and J ends, which lost 6 bases and 1 base, there was a span of 3 bases. Germline CDR1 SQVTM, CDR2 ANQGSEA. The CDR3 is CSVRQETQYF. CDR3 sequence (DNA): TGCAGCGTGCGCCAAGAGACCCAGTACTTC.

The chain links TRBV7-9 to TRBJ2-5; TRBD2 agrees at 7 bases. The germline V gene has CDR1 SEHNR and CDR2 FQNEAQ (reference sequence). The CDR3 extends over 12 amino acids. With 7 bases clipped from V and 5 bases from J, the junction kept 4 bases outside the gene matches. The CDR3 here is CASTGGGETQYF. DNA of the CDR3: TGTGCCAGCACCGGGGGAGGGGAGACCCAGTACTTC.

V gene TRBV5-6 combines with J gene TRBJ1-3; 9 bases fit TRBD1. Germline V gene lookup returns CDR1 SGHDT and CDR2 YYEEEE. V dropped 1 base and J dropped 0; count of bases not matched to a gene: 8. The CDR3 has 18 residues. The DNA for the CDR3 is TGTGCCAGCAGCTTGCCCTGGACAGGGGCTAACTCTGGAAACACCATATATTTT. The encoded protein is CASSLPWTGANSGNTIYF.

This clonotype was seen more than once but under ten times. The rearrangement links TRBV29-1 to TRBJ2-3; 7 bases agree with TRBD2. This CDR3 has 12 amino acids. Per the germline V gene, CDR1 is SQVTM and CDR2 is ANQGSEA. The trim removed 7 bases at V and 2 bases at J, leaving 3 bases unmatched. CDR3 in DNA: TGCAGCGGGGAGGGATACACAGATACGCAGTATTTT. It specifies CSGEGYTDTQYF.

The V and J genes are TRBV7-9 and TRBJ2-1; the D is unclear. V lost 1 base and J lost 13, with 8 bases in between. The CDR3 loop spans 11 amino acids. CDR1 and CDR2 (germline): SEHNR, FQNEAQ (reference sequence). CDR3: CASSLGISQFF. As DNA, the CDR3 is TGTGCCAGCAGCTTAGGCATAAGTCAGTTCTTC.

This clonotype was seen ten or more times. The chain recombines TRBV27 with TRBJ2-7; D might be TRBD1 or TRBD2, each matching 5 bases. Trimming cost V 4 bases and J 0 bases, with 10 bases left between them. The CDR3 extends over 14 amino acids. Germline V gene data show CDR1 as MNHEY and CDR2 as SMNVEV (reference sequence). CDR3 DNA: TGTGCCAGCAGTTCCGCAGGGAGCTCCTACGAGCAGTACTTC. Amino acid sequence: CASSSAGSSYEQYF.

In its sample, this clonotype was seen a few times. The chain links TRBV18 to TRBJ2-7; D gene unclear. The CDR3 is 14 amino acids. Germline V gene lookup returns CDR1 KGHSH and CDR2 LQKENI. V dropped 2 bases and J dropped 4 bases, with 12 bases sitting between them. The CDR3: CASSPTRLWYEQYV. The CDR3 DNA follows: TGTGCCAGCTCACCAACAAGGTTGTGGTACGAGCAGTACGTC.

The chain couples TRBV12-5 to TRBJ2-5; 10 bases line up with TRBD1. CDR1 is LGHNT, CDR2 FRNRAP, per germline. This CDR3 spans 17 amino acids. V was pared by 2 bases and J by 3 bases, with 9 bases of the junction left unmatched. The CDR3 DNA reads TGTGCTAGTGGTTTGCGGCGGACAGGGGGAGAGGAAGAGACCCAGTACTTC. This gives the protein CASGLRRTGGEEETQYF.

This chain joins TRBV27 and TRBJ2-5; 10 bases fit TRBD2. The V segment lost 6 bases and the J segment 5 bases; nucleotides outside the gene matches: 3. The germline CDR1 and CDR2 sequences are MNHEY and SMNVEV (reference sequence). The CDR3 contains 13 residues. In DNA, the CDR3 is TGTGCCAGCAGAGGGACTAGCGTGGAGACCCAGTACTTC. Amino acids: CASRGTSVETQYF.